This entry concerns a single TCR beta chain. This specimen comes from a study of blood T cell repertoires in COVID-19. In the study overall: The study drew acute and convalescent COVID-19 samples from the United States, Italy and Spain. T cells, B-cell-depleted T cells, or PBMCs provided the cDNA or gDNA that served as material.

In the study's own analysis: The authors estimated nucleated cell counts from reference gene primer amplification. The data were produced by immunoSEQ multiplex PCR, yet TCRdb's version contains in-frame clones alone and is incomplete. V and J calls and clone size come straight from that table; D and trimming were deduced from the DNA. Of 250,000 or so clones listed, around 90% are singletons. Sequenced input: peripheral blood. This TCR came from a woman aged 25 to 39 with acute or convalescent COVID-19.

The CDR3 region is CASSYSILAGAVEQFF. In nucleotides, the CDR3 is TGTGCCAGCAGTTACTCGATATTAGCGGGAGCGGTTGAGCAGTTCTTC. The rearrangement joins TRBV6-5 to TRBJ2-1, with TRBD2 identical over 9 bases. The CDR3 sequence is 16 residues long. The V gene's germline CDR1 is MNHEY and CDR2 SVGAGI. After removal of 0 bases from V and 9 bases from J, the junction contained 9 bases not matched to a gene.